This T cell receptor beta chain came from a study of blood T cell repertoires in COVID-19. Study background: Whether acute or convalescent, the COVID-19 samples came from the United States, Italy and Spain. PBMCs, B-cell-depleted T cells, or T cells were the source of the cDNA or gDNA that made up the material.

Seattle enrolled patients during active infection and tracked them longitudinally. Authors' processing steps: From reference gene primer amplification, estimates of nucleated cell counts were derived. Only in-frame clones appear in the TCRdb table, and some are missing; sequencing was by immunoSEQ multiplex PCR. V and J calls and clone size come straight from that table; D and trimming were deduced from the DNA. The data show roughly 380,000 clones, over 85% seen once. CDR3 length: 15 amino acids. The germline V gene has CDR1 SGHDN and CDR2 FVKESK. Germline trimming cut 1 base from V and 6 bases from J; bases unmatched to any gene: 1.

The sample consisted of peripheral blood. The receptor comes from an older woman with COVID-19, enrolled during active disease. The chain recombines TRBV14 with TRBJ1-6, with TRBD1 identical over 9 bases. This CDR3 is CASSQGGQGNSPLHF. Here the CDR3 DNA reads TGTGCCAGCAGCCAAGGGGGACAGGGTAATTCACCCCTCCACTTT.